What follows are 28 T cell receptor beta chains derived from one specimen sequenced in a study of T cells in Graves' hyperthyroidism and ophthalmopathy. There were TCR beta CDR3 regions amplified from RNA transcripts. First-round RT-PCR with HTBI primers amplified the TCR CDR3 region. TCRdb independently ran MiXCR on the multiplex PCR reads; one entry per CDR3 protein. The data contain 500,000 to 650,000 distinct CDR3 sequences, around 20% of them singletons. The sequenced sample consisted of blood. These receptors were collected from a man aged 35 to 55 with Graves' ophthalmopathy.

This clonotype was observed a handful of times. The J gene is TRBJ1-5, the V gene TRBV10-3, with 10 bases lining up with TRBD1. Germline V gene sequence: CDR1 ENHRY, CDR2 SYGVKD. The CDR3 totals 14 residues. V lost 7 bases to trimming and J lost 3 bases; unmatched junction nucleotides: 3. CDR3 DNA: TGTGCCATCAAGGGACAGGGGTACAATCAGCCCCAGCATTTT. Its protein product is CAIKGQGYNQPQHF.

This clonotype came up many times. The junction shows a germline mismatch at one end, possibly a read error. The chain joins TRBV7-7 to TRBJ2-2; either TRBD1 or TRBD2 may supply D (5 bases each). The CDR3 loop spans 16 amino acids. The germline gives CDR1 SSHAT, CDR2 FNYEAQ (reference sequence). For the CDR3, the DNA is TGTGCTAGCAGCTTAGCTTCGGGACCAAACACCGGGGAGCTGTTTTTT. Translating it yields CASSLASGPNTGELFF.

The V call is TRBV20-1, the J call TRBJ1-1; 8 nucleotides match TRBD1. V trimming: 6 bases; J trimming: 1 base; junction bases outside the gene matches: 7. The CDR3 contains 14 residues. The germline V gene encodes CDR1 DFQATT and CDR2 SNEGSKA (reference sequence). CDR3 sequence (DNA): TGCAGTGCAGGACAGGGTATGGCGAACACTGAAGCTTTCTTT. It yields the protein CSAGQGMANTEAFF.

The gene calls are TRBV7-6 and TRBJ2-1; TRBD2 matches at 8 bases. The CDR3 covers 18 residues. Germline CDR1 is SGHVS and CDR2 is FNYEAQ. With V trimmed by 3 bases and J by 7 bases, 17 bases remained unmatched. CDR3: CASSLGRLAGMRRNEQFF. The CDR3 DNA reads as TGTGCCAGCAGCTTGGGGCGATTAGCGGGGATGAGGCGGAATGAGCAGTTCTTC.

The table lists this clonotype with many counts. The rearrangement joins TRBV20-1 to TRBJ2-5; D might be TRBD2 (5 bases). The ends were cut back, 3 bases at V and 4 bases at J, with 9 bases in the middle. The germline CDR1 and CDR2 sequences are DFQATT and SNEGSKA (reference sequence). The CDR3 extends over 12 amino acids. The CDR3, as DNA: TGCAGTGCTAGTGAGGGTATAGAGACCCAGTACTTC. It translates to CSASEGIETQYF.

In its sample, this clonotype was seen many times. The chain couples TRBV4-1 to TRBJ2-7; 7 bases are shared with TRBD1. Unmatched junction bases numbered 7, after V lost 2 bases and J lost 0 bases. The CDR3 runs to 16 residues. Germline CDR1 is MGHRA and CDR2 is YSYEKL. The CDR3 here is CASSQQGTDSSYEQYF. In DNA form, the CDR3 reads TGCGCCAGCAGCCAACAAGGGACAGATAGCTCCTACGAGCAGTACTTC.

This clonotype was picked up a small number of times. The chain joins TRBV5-4 to TRBJ2-2; no definite D call. The germline CDR1 and CDR2 sequences are SGHNT and YYREEE (reference sequence). The CDR3 consists of 13 residues. V gave up 3 bases and J gave up 6 bases, with 9 bases separating them. The DNA for the CDR3 is TGTGCCAGCAGCTATGACGGAGCCGGGGAGCTGTTTTTT. Its translation: CASSYDGAGELFF.

Only a few counts were recorded for this clonotype. J is TRBJ1-1 and V is TRBV4-3; 8 bases match TRBD1. V trimming: 1 base; J trimming: 0 bases; junction bases outside the gene matches: 4. The CDR3 has 16 amino acids. Germline CDR1 reads LGHNA; CDR2 reads YSLEER. The CDR3 DNA sequence: TGCGCCAGCAGCCAAGGCGGACAGGGAATGAACACTGAAGCTTTCTTT. Translation gives CASSQGGQGMNTEAFF.

Turning to this clonotype: Sequence at one end of the junction differs from germline and may be a read error. V gene TRBV7-3 combines with J gene TRBJ1-5; tentatively, D is TRBD1 (6 bases). Germline assignment: CDR1 SGHTA and CDR2 FQGTGA. The CDR3 has 15 amino acids. This CDR3 reads CASSLLDSFPQPQHF. Here the CDR3 DNA reads TGCGCCAGCAGCCTCCTGGACAGCTTTCCCCAGCCCCAGCATTTT.

The rearrangement links TRBV29-1 to TRBJ2-7, with D perhaps being TRBD1 or TRBD2 (6 bases each). This CDR3 has 15 amino acids. Trimming cost V 3 bases and J 3 bases, with 18 bases left between them. CDR1 and CDR2 from the germline V gene are SQVTM and ANQGSEA. CDR3 region: CSVEGGGGVGYEQYF. CDR3 nucleotide sequence: TGCAGCGTTGAGGGGGGCGGAGGCGTTGGCTACGAGCAGTACTTC.

This clonotype came up a few times. CDR3 amino acids: CASSLTGAADTQYF. CDR3 sequence (DNA): TGTGCCAGCAGCCTTACAGGGGCCGCAGATACGCAGTATTTT. J is TRBJ2-3 and V is TRBV27; 7 nucleotides agree with TRBD1. J lost 4 bases, V lost 6 bases, and 7 bases had no gene match. The CDR3 extends over 14 amino acids. Germline values: CDR1 MNHEY, CDR2 SMNVEV (reference sequence).

The J gene is TRBJ2-2, the V gene TRBV20-1, with 7 bases matching TRBD1. The J segment lost 6 bases and the V segment lost 4 bases, leaving 8 bases of the junction unmatched. The CDR3 is made up of 14 amino acids. CDR1 and CDR2 from the germline V gene are DFQATT and SNEGSKA (reference sequence). The CDR3 protein is CSAKTGARPGELFF. Written as DNA, the CDR3 is TGCAGTGCTAAAACAGGGGCTCGGCCCGGGGAGCTGTTTTTT.

This clonotype came up many times. The chain carries TRBV11-2 and TRBJ1-1; a possible D gene is TRBD1 (5 bases). This CDR3 has 17 amino acids. The V end lost 4 bases, the J end lost 0 bases, and 18 bases lay between the germline ends. Germline CDR1 and CDR2: SGHAT and FQNNGV. The CDR3 region is CASSSLAGAFMNTEAFF. As DNA, the CDR3 is TGTGCCAGCAGCTCCCTTGCCGGGGCATTTATGAACACTGAAGCTTTCTTT.

Ten or more counts support this clonotype. The chain carries TRBV7-2 and TRBJ2-7; D not certain. Looked up from germline, CDR1 is SGHTA and CDR2 is FQGNSA. The CDR3 runs to 12 residues. V lost 4 bases to trimming and J lost 0 bases, with 4 bases between them. The CDR3 DNA follows: TGTGCCAGCAGCTCTCTCTCCTACGAGCAGTACTTC. Translation gives CASSSLSYEQYF.

This clonotype has ten or more counts. The J gene is TRBJ2-7, the V gene TRBV7-2; D possibly corresponds to TRBD2 (6 bases). Trimming took off 3 bases at V and 3 bases at J, with 12 bases between the two ends. Germline V gene lookup returns CDR1 SGHTA and CDR2 FQGNSA. CDR3 length: 14 residues. The CDR3 DNA follows: TGTGCCAGCAGCTTCGGGGGTTTCATCTACGAGCAGTACTTC. It is translated as CASSFGGFIYEQYF.

This clonotype has a count of ten or more. The chain has TRBV28 and TRBJ2-7; D unclear. CDR1 MDHEN and CDR2 SYDVKM come from the germline V gene. Trimming left V 5 bases short and J 3 bases short, with 11 bases between. The CDR3 is made up of 13 amino acids. CDR3: CASSPLPGYEQYF. Here the CDR3 DNA reads TGTGCCAGCAGTCCCCTTCCAGGCTACGAGCAGTACTTC.

This clonotype was counted a single time. This chain connects TRBV10-3 to TRBJ2-3, with unresolved D. The J call may be in error: the DNA end matches TRBJ1-5 better. This CDR3 spans 13 amino acids. Germline CDR1 ENHRY, CDR2 SYGVKD. Here the CDR3 reads CAISSPNTDTQHF. In DNA, the CDR3 is TGTGCCATCAGTAGTCCAAACACAGATACGCAGCATTTT.

This clonotype came up a few times. The chain recombines TRBV5-4 with TRBJ2-2; D perhaps matches TRBD1 (6 bases). This CDR3 contains 14 residues. V was shortened by 5 bases and J by 6 bases, with 14 bases between the two germline ends. Germline CDR1 SGHNT, CDR2 YYREEE (reference sequence). The CDR3 sequence is CASSMGQIAGELFF. DNA of the CDR3: TGTGCCAGCAGTATGGGACAAATAGCCGGGGAGCTGTTTTTT.

The chain has TRBV20-1 and TRBJ2-1; the D gene could be TRBD1 or TRBD2 (5 bases each). The CDR3 covers 16 residues. Germline loops: CDR1 DFQATT, CDR2 SNEGSKA (reference sequence). Trimming pared 6 bases from V and 0 bases from J, leaving 18 bases between. The CDR3 DNA is TGCAGTGCCCTCAGGAGAGGGACGCCCTCCTACAATGAGCAGTTCTTC. Translating gives CSALRRGTPSYNEQFF.

A few counts support this clonotype. The chain links TRBV12-3 or TRBV12-4 to TRBJ2-7; unclear D gene. The V gene lost 5 bases and the J gene lost 3 bases, with 11 bases spanning the gap. The CDR3 length is 13 residues. As DNA, the CDR3 is TGTGCCAGCAGTCTACACCGGCGCTACGAGCAGTACTTC. Translating gives CASSLHRRYEQYF.

This clonotype was recorded a few times. This rearrangement joins TRBV5-6 to TRBJ1-5, with a tentative D call TRBD1 (5 bases). CDR3 length: 15 amino acids. The germline CDR1 and CDR2 sequences are SGHDT and YYEEEE. Deletions cut 1 base from V and 7 bases from J, with 15 bases between. The CDR3, as DNA: TGTGCCAGCAGCTTGAAGACTCTCGGGGGGCAGCCCCAGCATTTT. This gives the protein CASSLKTLGGQPQHF.

This clonotype was detected only a few times. This sequence joins TRBV5-6 and TRBJ2-5, with 8 bases matching TRBD1. Germline lookup yields CDR1 SGHDT and CDR2 YYEEEE. This CDR3 has 15 residues. The V segment lost 1 base and the J segment 5 bases; nucleotides outside the gene matches: 7. CDR3 sequence (DNA): TGTGCCAGCAGCTTGCGACAGGGGTGGTCGGAGACCCAGTACTTC. The encoded protein is CASSLRQGWSETQYF.

The chain combines TRBV9 with TRBJ2-6; the match to TRBD2 covers 10 bases. CDR1 and CDR2 from the germline V gene are SGDLS and YYNGEE. The CDR3 extends over 17 amino acids. V gave up 1 base and J gave up 2 bases; unmatched junction bases: 3. The DNA for the CDR3 is TGTGCCAGCAGCGTAAGCGGGGGGGCCGCTGGGGCCAACGTCCTGACTTTC. Translating gives CASSVSGGAAGANVLTF.

The table lists this clonotype with a few counts. The chain is built from TRBV5-5 and TRBJ2-3; TRBD1 is a possible D gene (6 bases). The CDR3 has 16 residues. V was cut by 5 bases and J by 0 bases, with 16 bases left in between. Germline CDR1 is SGHKS and CDR2 is YYEKEE (reference sequence). CDR3 protein: CASSPATGLSTDTQYF. CDR3 sequence (DNA): TGTGCCAGCAGTCCCGCGACAGGTCTTAGCACAGATACGCAGTATTTT.

The gene calls are TRBV20-1 and TRBJ2-1; D possibly corresponds to TRBD2 (6 bases). Looked up from germline, CDR1 is DFQATT and CDR2 is SNEGSKA (reference sequence). This CDR3 spans 12 amino acids. V was trimmed by 6 bases and J by 9 bases, leaving 15 bases between them. CDR3 nucleotide sequence: TGCAGTGCCCGACTAGGATTCTTTGAGCAGTTCTTC. Its protein is CSARLGFFEQFF.

This clonotype was counted only a few times. The chain is built from TRBV4-1 and TRBJ2-1; D remains unclear. This CDR3 contains 16 residues. Trimming took 1 base from V and 9 from J, leaving 19 bases between them. The V gene's germline CDR1 is MGHRA and CDR2 YSYEKL. The CDR3 nucleotides are TGCGCCAGCAGCCAAGTCGGTCCCTCTTTGATTGGTGAGCAGTTCTTC. The encoded protein is CASSQVGPSLIGEQFF.

This clonotype came up many times. The CDR3 sequence is CASTLNTGELFF. Written as DNA, the CDR3 is TGTGCCAGCACCTTAAACACCGGGGAGCTGTTTTTT. The genes are TRBV3-1 and TRBJ2-2, with unresolved D. Trimming removed 7 bases at V and 2 bases at J, with 5 bases between. The V gene's germline CDR1 is LGHDT and CDR2 YNNKEL (reference sequence). CDR3 length: 12 residues.

This chain joins TRBV29-1 and TRBJ1-1; weak D call: TRBD1 (6 bases). CDR3 length: 13 residues. V lost 4 bases to trimming and J lost 3 bases, with 12 bases between them. Germline CDR1 and CDR2: SQVTM and ANQGSEA. The CDR3 loop is CSVGPEGDTEAFF. The CDR3 DNA reads as TGCAGCGTTGGACCGGAGGGGGACACTGAAGCTTTCTTT.